This TCR beta chain was documented in a study of blood T cell repertoires in COVID-19. The CDR3 covers 18 residues. V was pared by 1 base and J by 3 bases, with 9 bases of the junction left unmatched. Germline CDR1 is LGHNA and CDR2 is YNFKEQ. Profiling relied on immunoSEQ multiplex PCR, and the TCRdb table lists in-frame clones only, not all of them. This table has approximately 190,000 clones, about 80% appearing once. This clone is a singleton in its sample. The chain carries TRBV4-2 and TRBJ1-5; 10 nucleotides line up with TRBD1. The receptor's source is a man aged 35 to 55 who had recovered from COVID-19. The sequencing input was PBMCs or T cells enriched from blood (not recorded which). The CDR3 spells CASSQGSSGQGINQPQHF. The DNA of the CDR3 is TGTGCCAGCAGCCAAGGTTCTTCGGGACAGGGGATCAATCAGCCCCAGCATTTT.